The TCR beta chain described here comes from a study of blood T cells in healthy people across ages. A second PCR, run for about 7 to 11 cycles, used a sample-barcoded 5' primer plus a J-beta primer mix. TCRdb analysed the 5' RACE reads with MiXCR anew, one entry per CDR3 protein. The sample holds 600,000 to 1,000,000 distinct CDR3 sequences, 58% seen once. Regarding this clonotype: Antigen unknown.

Every donor provided ten milliliters of peripheral blood. Per-sample PBMC isolation yielded at least 6.5 million cells. CDR1 is SQVTM and CDR2 is ANQGSEA in the germline V gene. V was shortened by 3 bases and J by 6 bases, with 11 bases between the two germline ends. The CDR3 has 12 amino acids. Study results and limitations: The CMV status of each donor remained undetermined, and this could have confounded shifts in expanded clonotypes.

The chain combines TRBV29-1 with TRBJ1-2; D gene ambiguous. The sample consisted of blood. The TCR originated in a man aged 25 to 40 in good health. The CDR3 region has the DNA TGCAGCGTTGATTCAGGAATCAATGGCTACACCTTC. It translates to CSVDSGINGYTF.